These 13 T cell receptor beta chains were sequenced from one sample in a study of a mutant IDH1 vaccine in newly diagnosed glioma. Sequencing was performed with immunoSEQ multiplex PCR; in TCRdb, only in-frame clones are kept and a portion is missing. The sample lists 40,000 to 65,000 clones; 78% were seen once. As to time point: week 5, during vaccination. Each vaccine dose was 300 ug of mutant IDH1 20-mer peptide, with topical imiquimod. These receptors have no identified antigens. The sequenced sample was PBMCs, obtained from a glioma patient whose treatment included an IDH1 peptide vaccine. These receptor sequences come from a middle-aged woman with glioma.

The CDR3 spells CASSLEYGAGYTF. As DNA, the CDR3 is TGCGCCAGCAGCTTGGAATACGGGGCTGGCTACACCTTC. The V call is TRBV5-1, the J call TRBJ1-2, with D maybe TRBD1 (5 bases). This CDR3 contains 13 residues. V was trimmed by 0 bases and J by 7 bases, leaving 10 bases between them. Germline CDR1 and CDR2: SGHRS and YFSETQ.

This chain uses TRBV7-2 with TRBJ1-2; TRBD1 matches at 7 bases. Germline CDR1 reads SGHTA; CDR2 reads FQGNSA. The J segment lost 8 bases and the V segment lost 5 bases, leaving 11 bases of the junction unmatched. This CDR3 region has 14 residues. The CDR3 DNA reads as TGTGCCAGCAGCGGACGACAGGGTTCAGAAGGCTACACCTTC. This encodes CASSGRQGSEGYTF.

The chain is built from TRBV4-2 and TRBJ1-1; TRBD1 might be the D (6 bases). The CDR3 length is 14 residues. Trimming took off 4 bases at V and 7 bases at J, with 16 bases between the two ends. Germline loops: CDR1 LGHNA, CDR2 YNFKEQ. The chain's CDR3 is CASSLRRDTYEAFF. CDR3 DNA sequence: TGTGCCAGCAGCCTTCGCCGGGACACCTATGAAGCTTTCTTT.

The rearrangement links TRBV5-4 to TRBJ2-3; 9 bases fit TRBD2. The V gene end was trimmed by 4 bases and the J gene end by 6 bases; junction bases not matched to a gene: 9. Germline V CDR1 and CDR2: SGHNT, YYREEE (reference sequence). CDR3 length: 15 residues. The CDR3 region has the DNA TGTGCCAGCAGCCCTACTGCGGGGGGGCGGGATACGCAGTATTTT. Translating it yields CASSPTAGGRDTQYF.

The V gene is TRBV19, the J gene TRBJ2-3, with 7 nucleotides matching TRBD1. The CDR3 is 14 amino acids. Unmatched junction bases numbered 6, after V lost 5 bases and J lost 4 bases. Looked up from germline, CDR1 is LNHDA and CDR2 is SQIVND (reference sequence). The CDR3 DNA is TGTGCCAGTAGTTTAATGACAGGGCCAGATACGCAGTATTTT. This encodes CASSLMTGPDTQYF.

The rearrangement joins TRBV11-2 to TRBJ1-2, with D uncertain. The V gene's germline CDR1 is SGHAT and CDR2 FQNNGV. V shed 1 base and J shed 13 bases, with 10 bases lying between them. The CDR3 loop spans 11 amino acids. CDR3 sequence reads: CASSLATVLTF. The DNA of the CDR3 is TGTGCCAGCAGCTTAGCGACGGTCCTCACCTTC.

This chain uses TRBV7-8 with TRBJ1-5; D is unclear. Germline CDR1 is SGHVS and CDR2 is FQNEAQ. Trimming took 0 bases from V and 4 from J, leaving 10 bases between them. This CDR3 spans 15 amino acids. The DNA of the CDR3 is TGTGCCAGCAGCTTAGCGTGGCAGAGTAATCAGCCCCAGCATTTT. Protein: CASSLAWQSNQPQHF.

The rearrangement links TRBV9 to TRBJ2-7, with 7 bases lining up with TRBD2. Looked up from germline, CDR1 is SGDLS and CDR2 is YYNGEE. This CDR3 spans 14 amino acids. V lost 0 bases, J lost 4 bases, and 4 bases stayed unmatched. CDR3 DNA sequence: TGTGCCAGCAGCGTAGGGGATAGCGGGTACGAGCAGTACTTC. Translated: CASSVGDSGYEQYF.

The chain uses TRBV29-1 and TRBJ1-2; D unresolved. V shed 3 bases and J shed 4 bases, with 12 bases lying between them. The CDR3 is made up of 13 amino acids. Germline V lookup: CDR1 SQVTM, CDR2 ANQGSEA. The CDR3, as DNA: TGCAGCGTTGAGCGTGGGCTCGGCTATGGCTACACCTTC. Translating gives CSVERGLGYGYTF.

In DNA form, the CDR3 reads TGCAGCGTTAGGACAGGGCGCCAAGAGACCCAGTACTTC. It specifies CSVRTGRQETQYF. The V gene is TRBV29-1, the J gene TRBJ2-5; TRBD1 agrees at 8 bases. Unmatched junction bases numbered 3, after V lost 5 bases and J lost 1 base. The germline V gene encodes CDR1 SQVTM and CDR2 ANQGSEA. This CDR3 contains 13 residues.

DNA of the CDR3: TGTGCCAGCTCACCACTCGCCCAAGAGACCCAGTACTTC. It yields the protein CASSPLAQETQYF. The gene calls are TRBV18 and TRBJ2-5, with no clear D. Trimming removed 1 base from V and 1 base from J, with 4 bases in between. Germline CDR1 reads KGHSH; CDR2 reads LQKENI. CDR3 length: 13 residues.

The DNA of the CDR3 is TGCGCCAGCAGTGAATACTCTCCCTCGGGCCAGCCCCAGCATTTT. This codes for CASSEYSPSGQPQHF. The chain uses TRBV10-2 and TRBJ1-5; D is unclear. The CDR3 runs 15 residues. CDR1 is WSHSY, CDR2 SAAADI, per germline. V dropped 3 bases and J dropped 7 bases, with 16 bases sitting between them.

This chain connects TRBV7-2 to TRBJ1-1; D is perhaps TRBD1 (5 bases). CDR1 is SGHTA and CDR2 is FQGNSA in the germline V gene. The CDR3 loop spans 14 amino acids. V lost 4 bases and J lost 4, with 13 bases in between. The CDR3 sequence: CASSSRLGGTEAFF. CDR3 in DNA: TGTGCCAGCAGCTCTCGTTTGGGGGGCACTGAAGCTTTCTTT.